This T cell receptor (beta chain) was profiled in a study of blood T cell repertoires in COVID-19. Libraries were prepared by immunoSEQ multiplex PCR; TCRdb keeps only in-frame clonotypes and omits some of them. The sample carries tens of thousands of clones, 65% to 85% recorded once. Germline V gene data show CDR1 as LNHDA and CDR2 as SQIVND (reference sequence). With V trimmed by 3 bases and J by 9 bases, 9 bases remained unmatched. The CDR3 length is 14 residues. Those who participated ranged in age from about 18 to 89 years and resided in 20 to 25 US areas. Membership in each cohort depended on participant-reported clinical history.

Sequenced input: PBMCs or T cells enriched from blood (not recorded which). The J gene is TRBJ2-3, the V gene TRBV19, with 7 bases identical to TRBD2. The sequence derives from a woman in her thirties or forties with acute COVID-19. In DNA, the CDR3 is TGTGCCAGTAGTATGGGGGGGAGGGTAAACACGCAGTATTTT. It encodes CASSMGGRVNTQYF.